This is a list of T cell receptor beta chains from one sample in a study of post-analysis software for immune sequencing data. TCRdb analysed the PCR reads with MiXCR anew, one entry per CDR3 protein. The sample yields some 700,000 distinct CDR3 sequences, around 64% seen once. The specimen sequenced was blood. Receptors originate from a girl aged 2-10 years with multiple sclerosis. Each CDR3 is given without its conserved first and last residue.

j_call | v_call | cdr3_aa
TRBJ2-3 | TRBV5-1 | ASSADSTGVDTQY
TRBJ2-1 | TRBV7-2 | ASSRSGSGDNEQF
TRBJ1-2 | TRBV7-8 | ASSFQTRANYGYT
TRBJ1-4 | TRBV5-5 | ASSPLTGWEEKLF
TRBJ2-2 | TRBV2 | ASRHRAGKTGELF
TRBJ1-1 | TRBV3-1 | ASSPWRGGTEAF
TRBJ2-1 | TRBV12-3/TRBV12-4 | ASSLDGLAGSSYNEQF
TRBJ2-3 | TRBV5-1 | ASGTGASDTQY
TRBJ2-1 | TRBV6-5 | ASSLSTSGRAAEQF
TRBJ1-1 | TRBV6-6 | ASSYEGYGTEAF
TRBJ2-1 | TRBV10-2 | ASSRDAGSSSYNEQF
TRBJ1-2 | TRBV7-8 | ASSQGGEGYGYT
TRBJ2-5 | TRBV11-2 | ASGVSGAPAGETQY
TRBJ2-1 | TRBV7-8 | ASSRLAGDRRVDEQF
TRBJ2-1 | TRBV11-2 | ASSPNRDRFGEQF
NA | TRBV12-3/TRBV12-4 | ANSLTSGRSREQY
NA | TRBV7-2 | ASSLDQPRQETQY
TRBJ2-2 | TRBV5-1 | ASSSGKHGELF
TRBJ2-5 | TRBV20-1 | SARDLGGAETQY
TRBJ2-3 | TRBV29-1 | SVAGTPADTQY
TRBJ2-3 | TRBV28 | ASSPSPRTNSPDTQY
TRBJ1-4 | TRBV5-5 | ASSFGHLATNEKLF
TRBJ2-1 | TRBV5-1 | ASGLGQGSNEQF
TRBJ2-7 | TRBV7-2 | ASSLRQGARSYEQY
TRBJ2-1 | TRBV15 | ATSRDRGEKQF
TRBJ2-1 | TRBV20-1 | SARGSGRHEQF
TRBJ2-7 | TRBV7-9 | ASSFSSLVYEQY
TRBJ2-3 | TRBV3-1 | ASSQDAPGSWGGDTQY
TRBJ2-4 | TRBV7-2 | ASSLRSAYLAKNIQY
TRBJ1-1 | TRBV2 | ARTPRTGGTEAF
TRBJ2-1 | TRBV30 | AWSVGLAGVNEQF
TRBJ2-1 | TRBV29-1 | SVFTGNYNEQF
TRBJ2-3 | TRBV10-3 | AISWDSTDTQY
TRBJ2-4 | TRBV12-3/TRBV12-4 | ASSPGVSKDIQY
TRBJ1-6 | TRBV11-2 | ASSLDLGTLH
TRBJ2-1 | TRBV29-1 | SVDRQGLYNEQF
TRBJ2-7 | TRBV3-1 | ASSQSAGGKASYEQY
NA | TRBV2 | ASSVGRTYEQY
TRBJ2-5 | TRBV29-1 | SVRRTQY
TRBJ1-2 | TRBV12-3/TRBV12-4 | ASSLQGAGYGYT
TRBJ2-1 | TRBV6-1 | ASRTGEYNEQF
TRBJ2-1 | TRBV6-2/TRBV6-3 | ASSRPLTSHYNEQF
TRBJ2-3 | TRBV20-1 | SADAGQVSTDTQY
NA | TRBV25-1 | ASSVRTGSIYEQY
TRBJ2-2 | TRBV6-5 | ASSYTVGDRGRAGELF
NA | TRBV11-2 | ASREAGGPGTQY
TRBJ2-5 | TRBV5-1 | ASSLEAGGKTQY
TRBJ1-2 | TRBV3-1 | ASSLNIRGYT
TRBJ2-7 | TRBV10-3 | AIAPGPGEYGGQY
TRBJ1-2 | TRBV12-3/TRBV12-4 | ASSFAGTGDGYT
TRBJ2-7 | TRBV2 | ASGLARDKQY
TRBJ2-6 | TRBV12-3/TRBV12-4 | ASSPRGLGANVLT